Sequencing of this TCR beta chain was carried out in a study of blood T cell repertoires in COVID-19. Trimming shortened V by 2 bases and J by 3 bases, and 8 bases separated the two germline ends. The CDR3 is 13 residues long. Germline V gene data show CDR1 as ENHRY and CDR2 as SYGVKD. Clones were read by immunoSEQ multiplex PCR, and TCRdb kept only the in-frame ones, dropping some. This sample has more than 95,000 clones, with approximately 80% found just once. Sequenced input: peripheral blood. This chain uses TRBV10-3 with TRBJ2-7; no reliable D call. The TCR comes from a man aged 55-75 years with acute or convalescent COVID-19. CDR3 sequence: CAISEHGYYEQYF. Here the CDR3 DNA reads TGTGCCATCAGTGAGCACGGGTACTACGAGCAGTACTTC.